Listed here is a single T cell receptor beta chain. The target of this receptor is not known. The sample holds no much larger clone one base away, and base qualities are not on file. From the cysteine through the phenylalanine, the CDR3 covers 18 amino acids. Only the CDR3 portion is preserved as DNA: 54 bases, with reading frame beginning at the first base. CDR1 is given as SGHAT and CDR2 as FQNNGV, both from the germline V gene. V and J are trimmed by 0 bases and 0 bases, and the gene matches miss 8 bases of the junction. The sample's treatment or condition label, in plain terms: nivolumab (PD-1 blockade) given before sampling. The DNeasy Blood and Tissue Kit was used to extract DNA from formalin-fixed paraffin-embedded specimens. The data derive from a study of T cells in tumors and immune-related adverse events (dated by TCRdb to the early 2020s). The immunoSEQ assay was used to amplify and sequence the TCR beta locus, producing bulk TCR Vbeta CDR3 data. Concerning the study's data processing: Non-productive CDR3s, sequences shorter than 7 amino acids, and those not starting with C or ending with F/W were excluded. Analysis was restricted to specimens with at least 1000 reads, and each clonotype was defined at the amino acid level. Clonality was calculated as 1 minus Pielou's evenness. To equalize library sizes, abundance-weighted random subsampling with replacement was performed and repeated 100 times so that 95% confidence intervals could be reported. Repertoire overlap was quantified using the Morisita overlap index, and the top 40 clones per specimen were examined for overlap with the irAE. The table was pulled from immuneACCESS by TCRdb, which kept in-frame rearrangements only. Such tables lose some clones; where checked, under half of the loss comes from unresolved V genes, and the rest has no known cause. That table supplies the V and J calls and clone size; D and trimming were determined from the DNA. The sample data list tens of thousands of clones, and about 93% of these were observed just once. Jointly, the top ten make up 1.3% to 1.5% of the sample.

This clonotype was sampled from a female donor with metastatic renal cell carcinoma. This specimen consisted of lymph node tissue, obtained from a patient treated with anti-PD-1 therapy. Recombination linked TRBV11-2 to TRBJ2-1; TRBD1 agrees with 7 junctional bases. The CDR3 here reads CASSLDGTAHSSYNEQFF. The nucleotides are TGTGCCAGCAGCTTAGACGGGACAGCGCATAGCTCCTACAATGAGCAGTTCTTC.